This TCR beta chain was obtained from a study of T cell repertoires in cytomegalovirus infection. Study-wide context: Public signatures in TCR beta pointed to CMV infection and matching HLA type. Notes on the study in general: Dominating the ex vivo response were TCR beta clonotypes that were CMV-specific and HLA-C-restricted.

Via MiXCR, TCRdb re-called the reads, giving one row per CDR3 protein. The sample has a few hundred thousand distinct CDR3 sequences, about 39% seen once; the top ten hold 48%. V lost 3 bases and J 6 bases, leaving 9 bases between the germline ends. The CDR3 runs 13 residues. From germline, CDR1 is SEHNR and CDR2 FQNEAQ (reference sequence). Concerning this clonotype: Antigen specificity is unknown.

Here the sequenced sample was cultured PBMCs, taken from culture after CMV antigen stimulation. The clonotype originates from a human donor in good health (CMV status not recorded). Some clones in this sample may be carry-over from other donors' samples. This chain joins TRBV7-9 and TRBJ2-1; possibly TRBD2 for D (5 bases). The DNA for the CDR3 is TGTGCCAGCAGCTTCATAGCGTTCAATGAGCAGTTCTTC. This codes for CASSFIAFNEQFF.